The 20 T cell receptor beta chains given below trace back to one sample, sequenced in a study of vaccination and CD4 T cells after COVID-19. With the Oncomine TCR Beta short-read assay, DNA from cultured CD4+ T cells was sequenced. TCRdb recomputed calls from the PCR reads with MiXCR, one row per CDR3 protein. The sample records 20,000 or so distinct CDR3 sequences, 23% being singletons. The treatment was: roughly 10-day PBMC culture with coronavirus spike peptide pools or control peptides (ViraFEST assay). These receptors have no identified antigens. Specimen: cultured CD4+ T cells from blood. The origin of the receptors is a human donor with COVID-19.

There are a few counts of this clonotype. The V and J genes are TRBV23-1 and TRBJ1-2, with D unclear. TRBV23-1 is an open reading frame whose function is uncertain. Trimming took off 0 bases at V and 1 base at J, with 15 bases between the two ends. The CDR3 covers 17 residues. The CDR3 DNA reads as TGCGCCAGCAGTCAATCAATAGTTCGAGAGAGTAACTATGGCTACACCTTC. It specifies CASSQSIVRESNYGYTF.

This clonotype was counted between two and nine times. The V and J genes are TRBV4-3 and TRBJ1-2, with D uncertain. Germline lookup yields CDR1 LGHNA and CDR2 YSLEER. Trimming left V 4 bases short and J 0 bases short, with 18 bases between. The CDR3 consists of 17 residues. CDR3 sequence reads: CASSRSIVTITNYGYTF. As DNA, the CDR3 is TGCGCCAGCAGCCGGAGCATCGTCACCATTACTAACTATGGCTACACCTTC.

This clonotype came up a few times. V gene TRBV6-1 combines with J gene TRBJ1-5; no definite D call. The V and J ends lost 5 bases and 6 bases respectively, with 14 bases between them. Germline-derived CDR1 and CDR2 are MNHNS and SASEGT. The CDR3 length is 14 residues. DNA for the CDR3: TGTGCCAGCAGTAATTCCCACGCGGGTCAGCCCCAGCATTTT. It is translated as CASSNSHAGQPQHF.

The chain is built from TRBV5-8 and TRBJ2-5, with D perhaps matching TRBD2 (5 bases). Germline CDR1 is SGHTS and CDR2 is YDEGEE. The CDR3 has 16 residues. V lost 0 bases and J 5 bases, leaving 17 bases between the germline ends. The CDR3 DNA reads TGTGCCAGCAGCTTGGTGGCGCCCTCGGGCGGGGAGACCCAGTACTTC. The encoded protein is CASSLVAPSGGETQYF.

This clonotype has a handful of counts. V and J are TRBV20-1 and TRBJ2-1, with D hard to call. Trimming cost V 0 bases and J 5 bases, with 11 bases left between them. Germline V lookup: CDR1 DFQATT, CDR2 SNEGSKA (reference sequence). The CDR3 contains 14 residues. The CDR3 sequence is CSARDPSVNNEQFF. Here the CDR3 DNA reads TGCAGTGCTAGAGATCCGTCAGTTAACAATGAGCAGTTCTTC.

The chain links TRBV15 to TRBJ2-7; TRBD1 matches 9 bases. V gave up 4 bases and J gave up 4 bases; unmatched junction bases: 8. The V gene's germline CDR1 is LNHNV and CDR2 YYDKDF (reference sequence). This CDR3 has 15 amino acids. The chain's CDR3 is CATSNNRGRLYEQYF. CDR3 in DNA: TGTGCCACCAGCAACAACAGGGGGCGGCTTTACGAGCAGTACTTC.

The rearrangement joins TRBV5-4 to TRBJ1-2; 7 bases are shared with TRBD1. The germline V gene encodes CDR1 SGHNT and CDR2 YYREEE (reference sequence). The J segment lost 4 bases and the V segment lost 5 bases, leaving 8 bases of the junction unmatched. This CDR3 has 14 amino acids. CDR3 protein: CASRKEGQSYGYTF. CDR3 nucleotide sequence: TGTGCCAGCAGGAAGGAGGGACAGAGCTATGGCTACACCTTC.

The V gene is TRBV9, the J gene TRBJ1-2, with D possibly TRBD1 on 5 matching bases. Trimming pared 2 bases from V and 10 bases from J, leaving 15 bases between. Germline CDR1 is SGDLS and CDR2 is YYNGEE. The CDR3 totals 13 residues. CDR3 coding DNA: TGTGCCAGCAGCGTTAACCTCCGGGACGCCTACACCTTC. Amino acids: CASSVNLRDAYTF.

The chain links TRBV6-1 to TRBJ2-5, with 8 positions matching TRBD1. Germline lookup yields CDR1 MNHNS and CDR2 SASEGT. Unmatched junction bases numbered 7, after V lost 2 bases and J lost 2 bases. CDR3 size: 16 residues. The CDR3 bases are TGTGCCAGCAGTGAACCCCGGACAGGGAGGCAAGAGACCCAGTACTTC. Amino acids: CASSEPRTGRQETQYF.

This clonotype has a handful of counts. The chain links TRBV18 to TRBJ2-2; 11 bases agree with TRBD2. With V trimmed by 2 bases and J by 4 bases, 3 bases remained unmatched. From germline, CDR1 is KGHSH and CDR2 LQKENI. The CDR3 length is 16 residues. Here the CDR3 reads CASSPALAGVTGELFF. As DNA, the CDR3 is TGTGCCAGCTCACCAGCACTAGCGGGGGTCACCGGGGAGCTGTTTTTT.

V and J are TRBV12-3 or TRBV12-4 and TRBJ2-1; perhaps TRBD1 as D (5 bases). The V end lost 3 bases, the J end lost 8 bases, and 11 bases lay between the germline ends. The CDR3 runs 13 residues. DNA for the CDR3: TGTGCCAGCAGTTTTAGGGGCCGCCATGAGCAGTTCTTC. It encodes CASSFRGRHEQFF.

This chain joins TRBV5-4 and TRBJ2-5, with 7 bases identical to TRBD2. Germline V lookup: CDR1 SGHNT, CDR2 YYREEE (reference sequence). V lost 1 base to trimming and J lost 9 bases; unmatched junction nucleotides: 3. The CDR3 runs 12 residues. CDR3 sequence: CASSLWEGPQYF. In DNA form, the CDR3 reads TGTGCCAGCAGCTTGTGGGAGGGGCCCCAGTACTTC. The full variable domain, completed using reference TRBV5-4 and TRBJ2-5, is ETGVTQSPTHLIKTRGQQVTLRCSSQSGHNTVSWYQQALGQGPQFIFQYYREEENGRGNFPPRFSGLQFPNYSSELNVNALELDDSALYLCASSLWEGPQYFGPGTRLLVL.

This clonotype was recorded a few times. This chain connects TRBV19 to TRBJ1-1; D is possibly TRBD1 (6 bases). The germline CDR1 and CDR2 sequences are LNHDA and SQIVND (reference sequence). The CDR3 extends over 12 amino acids. V lost 1 base and J lost 10, with 10 bases in between. CDR3 coding DNA: TGTGCCAGTAGTATAGTGCAAGGGGGAGCTTTCTTT. Translating gives CASSIVQGGAFF.

This clonotype was recorded a few times. The chain joins TRBV12-3 or TRBV12-4 to TRBJ2-3, with unresolved D. V was clipped by 3 bases and J by 1 base, with 2 bases between them. The CDR3 has 12 residues. In nucleotides, the CDR3 is TGTGCCAGCAGTTTTGGCACAGATACGCAGTATTTT. Translated, it gives CASSFGTDTQYF.

This clonotype has just a few counts. V usage is TRBV5-1 and J usage is TRBJ1-1, with D uncertain. Trimming removed 0 bases from V and 7 bases from J, with 10 bases in between. The CDR3 runs to 13 residues. Germline V gene lookup returns CDR1 SGHRS and CDR2 YFSETQ. In nucleotides, the CDR3 is TGCGCCAGCAGCTTGGGCAGAGCCGGTGAAGCTTTCTTT. This translates into CASSLGRAGEAFF.

The chain couples TRBV7-2 to TRBJ1-2; the D is unclear. This CDR3 region has 14 residues. Trimming left V 5 bases short and J 8 bases short, with 18 bases between. Germline assignment: CDR1 SGHTA and CDR2 FQGNSA. The CDR3 sequence: CASSPDHNIIGYTF. Here the CDR3 DNA reads TGTGCCAGCAGCCCGGATCATAACATCATAGGCTACACCTTC.

V and J are TRBV6-5 and TRBJ1-2; D possibly corresponds to TRBD1 (6 bases). This CDR3 spans 16 amino acids. Trimming took off 4 bases at V and 4 bases at J, with 19 bases between the two ends. The germline V gene has CDR1 MNHEY and CDR2 SVGAGI. This CDR3 is CASSFRPDSETYGYTF. The CDR3 DNA sequence: TGTGCCAGCAGTTTCCGGCCGGACAGTGAGACCTATGGCTACACCTTC.

This clonotype appeared a few times. The chain joins TRBV6-5 to TRBJ1-3; 7 bases line up with TRBD1. Trimming removed 4 bases from V and 2 bases from J; junction bases left unmatched: 8. The CDR3 is 16 residues long. Germline V gives CDR1 MNHEY, CDR2 SVGAGI. The CDR3 DNA follows: TGTGCCAGCAGTTGGGGACAGCGAGTCACTGGAAACACCATATATTTT. This gives the protein CASSWGQRVTGNTIYF.

V is TRBV28 and J is TRBJ1-2; D perhaps matches TRBD1 (5 bases). The V gene's germline CDR1 is MDHEN and CDR2 SYDVKM. Trimming pared 4 bases from V and 2 bases from J, leaving 11 bases between. The CDR3 is 14 residues long. The CDR3 region has the DNA TGTGCCAGCAGTTGGGGGTCCACGAACTATGGCTACACCTTC. Amino acids: CASSWGSTNYGYTF.

This clonotype was seen a few times. V is TRBV12-3 or TRBV12-4 and J is TRBJ2-5; 13 bases align to TRBD2. The V and J ends lost 6 bases and 3 bases, in that order; junction bases with no gene match: 7. CDR3 length: 16 residues. CDR3 residues: CASSSLGTSGEETQYF. Here the CDR3 DNA reads TGTGCCAGCAGCTCCCTCGGGACTAGCGGGGAAGAGACCCAGTACTTC.